Following are 32 T cell receptor beta chains from one sample sequenced in a study of T cells in localized non-small cell lung cancer. Sequencing used immunoSEQ multiplex PCR; TCRdb keeps in-frame clones, though not all of them. The sample consists of about 82,000 clones, around 81% of them appearing once. Sequences were derived from PBMCs, sampled before any cancer treatment. The receptor source for this set is a man aged 35-69 years with stage II squamous cell lung carcinoma.

Regarding this clone: An end of the junction does not agree with germline; a read error may underlie this. The CDR3 bases are TGCGCCAGCAGCCAAGGTAGCGTTCTGAACTTC. Protein: CASSQGSVLNF. The chain recombines TRBV5-4 with TRBJ2-7, with TRBD2 as a possible D gene (5 bases). CDR1 and CDR2 from the germline V gene are SGHNT and YYREEE (reference sequence). The CDR3 extends over 11 amino acids.

The chain recombines TRBV5-8 with TRBJ2-7; TRBD1 agrees at 8 bases. The ends lost 0 bases at V and 3 bases at J; junction bases unmatched: 5. CDR1 and CDR2 (germline): SGHTS, YDEGEE. This CDR3 has 15 residues. For the CDR3, the DNA is TGTGCCAGCAGCTTGGGGGACAGGCCTAACTACGAGCAGTACTTC. Protein sequence: CASSLGDRPNYEQYF.

The rearrangement links TRBV28 to TRBJ2-7, with 10 bases fitting TRBD1. Germline values: CDR1 MDHEN, CDR2 SYDVKM. V dropped 3 bases and J dropped 2; count of bases not matched to a gene: 1. The CDR3 extends over 14 amino acids. The chain's CDR3 is CASSFGTGAYEQYF. The CDR3 coding sequence is TGTGCCAGCAGTTTCGGGACAGGGGCCTACGAGCAGTACTTC.

The chain links TRBV28 to TRBJ1-3; TRBD1 aligns across 9 bases. After removal of 5 bases from V and 2 bases from J, the junction contained 7 bases not matched to a gene. Germline V gives CDR1 MDHEN, CDR2 SYDVKM. The CDR3 extends over 16 amino acids. The CDR3, as DNA: TGTGCCAGCAGTGTCTTCGACAGGGGGACTGGAAACACCATATATTTT. It translates to CASSVFDRGTGNTIYF.

Worth noting for this clone: This is likely an artifact of a read error, given a far larger clone one base away. V usage is TRBV7-8 and J usage is TRBJ1-5; D is uncertain. CDR3 length: 12 amino acids. Trimming removed 2 bases from V and 7 bases from J, with 6 bases in between. Germline loops: CDR1 SGHVS, CDR2 FQNEAQ. The CDR3 nucleotides are TGTGCCAGCAGCTTAACGGGGCAGCCCCAGCATTTT. Translated: CASSLTGQPQHF.

This clone showed up just a few times. This chain uses TRBV7-2 with TRBJ2-5, with 13 bases matching TRBD2. The CDR3 is 16 residues long. With 2 bases clipped from V and 3 bases from J, the junction kept 3 bases outside the gene matches. CDR1 SGHTA and CDR2 FQGNSA come from the germline V gene. In nucleotides, the CDR3 is TGTGCCAGCAGCTTAAGGACTAGCGGGGGCAAAGAGACCCAGTACTTC. Translated, it gives CASSLRTSGGKETQYF.

The gene calls are TRBV6-5 and TRBJ1-5; TRBD1 matches 8 bases. In germline, CDR1 is MNHEY, CDR2 SVGAGI. This CDR3 region has 14 residues. After removal of 6 bases from V and 8 bases from J, the junction contained 9 bases not matched to a gene. CDR3 bases: TGTGCCAGCAGGCCAGGGGGCGGGGGGAAGCCCCAGCATTTT. Translated: CASRPGGGGKPQHF.

The chain links TRBV10-3 to TRBJ1-1; D gene uncertain. The CDR3 runs 14 residues. CDR1 is ENHRY and CDR2 is SYGVKD in the germline V gene. V gave up 7 bases and J gave up 4 bases, with 16 bases separating them. CDR3 protein: CAITASDLGTEAFF. CDR3 coding DNA: TGTGCCATCACAGCCAGCGACTTGGGCACTGAAGCTTTCTTT.

To note about this clone: The junction differs from germline at one of its ends, possibly a read error. The chain uses TRBV7-8 and TRBJ1-2; a possible D gene is TRBD1 (6 bases). Per the germline V gene, CDR1 is SGHVS and CDR2 is FQNEAQ. The length of the CDR3 is 12 residues. DNA of the CDR3: TGTGCCAGCAGCTTGGGAGGGACACCGACTGCCTTC. As protein: CASSLGGTPTAF.

The chain employs TRBV7-2 and TRBJ2-1, with 7 bases identical to TRBD1. CDR3 length equals 15 residues. V shed 8 bases and J 2 bases; nucleotides not matched to a gene: 9. Germline CDR1 SGHTA, CDR2 FQGNSA. CDR3 protein: CASGADRATYNEQFF. DNA of the CDR3: TGTGCCAGCGGGGCCGACAGGGCTACCTACAATGAGCAGTTCTTC.

This rearrangement joins TRBV29-1 to TRBJ1-3, with D perhaps matching TRBD1 (5 bases). CDR1 is SQVTM, CDR2 ANQGSEA, per germline. V dropped 6 bases and J dropped 11 bases, with 14 bases sitting between them. The CDR3 length is 11 residues. The chain's CDR3 is CSVDTGVAIYF. For the CDR3, the DNA is TGCAGCGTGGATACAGGTGTCGCCATATATTTT.

This clone showed up just once. The chain couples TRBV27 to TRBJ1-2; tentatively, D is TRBD1 (5 bases). Trimming took 2 bases from V and 7 from J, leaving 11 bases between them. The germline V gene encodes CDR1 MNHEY and CDR2 SMNVEV (reference sequence). The length of the CDR3 is 13 residues. Written as DNA, the CDR3 is TGTGCCAGCAGTTTACAGGGTCCGGGTGGCTACACCTTC. This codes for CASSLQGPGGYTF.

The rearrangement uses TRBV20-1 and TRBJ1-2; the D is unclear. The CDR3 is 11 residues long. The V gene's germline CDR1 is DFQATT and CDR2 SNEGSKA (reference sequence). Trimming cost V 5 bases and J 4 bases, with 8 bases left between them. The CDR3: CSAWYFYGYTF. The CDR3 DNA is TGCAGTGCTTGGTACTTCTATGGCTACACCTTC.

V gene TRBV27 combines with J gene TRBJ2-2; D is unresolved. Trimming removed 7 bases from V and 1 base from J, with 22 bases in between. The CDR3 runs to 18 residues. Germline-derived CDR1 and CDR2 are MNHEY and SMNVEV (reference sequence). CDR3 in amino acids: CASISRSMGSQNTGELFF. The CDR3 coding sequence is TGTGCCAGCATCTCGCGGTCAATGGGCTCTCAGAACACCGGGGAGCTGTTTTTT.

Comment on this clone: The sample has other DNA sequences that encode this CDR3 too. The CDR3 DNA reads TGTGCCAGTAGTGGCAGCTCCTACAATGAGCAGTTCTTC. This encodes CASSGSSYNEQFF. The chain combines TRBV19 with TRBJ2-1; no reliable D call. Trimming removed 5 bases at V and 0 bases at J, with 5 bases between. The CDR3 runs 13 residues. The germline V gene encodes CDR1 LNHDA and CDR2 SQIVND (reference sequence). The full variable domain, rest sourced from reference TRBV19 and TRBJ2-1, is DGGITQSPKYLFRKEGQNVTLSCEQNLNHDAMYWYRQDPGQGLRLIYYSQIVNDFQKGDIAEGYSVSREKKESFPLTVTSAQKNPTAFYLCASSGSSYNEQFFGPGTRLTVL.

On this clone itself: A single base separates this from a much larger clone, so it may be a read error. The chain has TRBV6-1 and TRBJ1-6, with 10 bases matching TRBD1. The length of the CDR3 is 15 residues. The V segment lost 11 bases and the J segment 6 bases; nucleotides outside the gene matches: 10. Germline loops: CDR1 MNHNS, CDR2 SASEGT. Here the CDR3 DNA reads TGTGCCGGCAACAGACAGGGGGCAGGTAATTCACCCCTCCACTTT. This codes for CAGNRQGAGNSPLHF.

This clone occurred a few times. This chain links TRBV7-8 with TRBJ1-1; 7 bases line up with TRBD1. This CDR3 is built from 14 residues. Germline V gene lookup returns CDR1 SGHVS and CDR2 FQNEAQ. V lost 5 bases and J lost 1; bases outside the gene matches: 4. The CDR3 spells CASSVGQPNTEAFF. The DNA of the CDR3 is TGTGCCAGCAGCGTGGGACAGCCGAACACTGAAGCTTTCTTT.

The chain couples TRBV7-8 to TRBJ1-4, with 11 bases identical to TRBD1. Looked up from germline, CDR1 is SGHVS and CDR2 is FQNEAQ. V lost 3 bases, J lost 8 bases, and 8 bases stayed unmatched. This CDR3 comprises 16 residues. CDR3: CASSFGWGQGDEKLFF. The CDR3 DNA follows: TGTGCCAGCAGCTTCGGATGGGGACAGGGGGACGAAAAACTGTTTTTT.

Remarks on this clone: This may be a read error, as it is one base from a much larger clone. Different DNA sequences within this sample yield the same CDR3. DNA of the CDR3: TGTGCCAGCAGCCCTCTACAGGTGAACACTGAAGCTTTCTTT. This codes for CASSPLQVNTEAFF. This chain joins TRBV7-6 and TRBJ1-1; D may be TRBD1 (5 bases). Trimming stripped 5 bases from V and 0 bases from J, with 10 bases between. The length of the CDR3 is 14 residues. Germline values: CDR1 SGHVS, CDR2 FNYEAQ.

The chain recombines TRBV27 with TRBJ1-5; unclear D gene. V lost 8 bases and J lost 5, with 13 bases in between. Germline V gives CDR1 MNHEY, CDR2 SMNVEV (reference sequence). This CDR3 has 13 residues. The CDR3 region has the DNA TGTGCCAGCGCCTGGGGTCCCCATCAGCCCCAGCATTTT. Encoded protein: CASAWGPHQPQHF.

The count of this clone is one. The V and J genes are TRBV27 and TRBJ1-2, with D tentatively TRBD1 (6 bases). V was clipped by 11 bases and J by 3 bases, with 13 bases between them. CDR1 and CDR2 from the germline V gene are MNHEY and SMNVEV (reference sequence). The CDR3 has 12 residues. CDR3 protein: CASKGGDYGYTF. The DNA of the CDR3 is TGTGCCTCCAAAGGGGGAGACTATGGCTACACCTTC.

The rearrangement joins TRBV2 to TRBJ2-6; 7 positions agree with TRBD1. Germline V gene data show CDR1 as SNHLY and CDR2 as FYNNEI. This CDR3 has 15 amino acids. J was trimmed by 6 bases and V by 5 bases; bases with no gene match: 7. The DNA of the CDR3 is TGTGCCAGCAGTCCCGGGACAGTAATGGCCAACGTCCTGACTTTC. It translates to CASSPGTVMANVLTF.

The V gene is TRBV30, the J gene TRBJ2-3, with TRBD2 matching over 7 bases. The length of the CDR3 is 13 residues. Germline trimming cut 0 bases from V and 7 bases from J; bases unmatched to any gene: 4. Germline values: CDR1 GTSNPN, CDR2 SVGIG (reference sequence). For the CDR3, the DNA is TGTGCCTGGAGTGTAGCGGGACCAAATACGCAGTATTTT. This codes for CAWSVAGPNTQYF.

This clone has at least ten counts. The chain has TRBV2 and TRBJ2-4, with 7 positions matching TRBD1. The CDR3 runs 13 residues. The germline V gene has CDR1 SNHLY and CDR2 FYNNEI. V was pared by 7 bases and J by 7 bases, with 7 bases of the junction left unmatched. The CDR3 region is CASKGAFLNIQYF. The DNA of the CDR3 is TGTGCCAGCAAGGGGGCTTTCCTCAACATTCAGTACTTC. Full variable domain (missing parts from reference TRBV2 and TRBJ2-4): EPEVTQTPSHQVTQMGQEVILRCVPISNHLYFYWYRQILGQKVEFLVSFYNNEISEKSEIFDDQFSVERPDGSNFTLKIRSTKLEDSAMYFCASKGAFLNIQYFGAGTRLSVL.

The V and J genes are TRBV19 and TRBJ2-2; no definite D call. The V gene lost 3 bases and the J gene lost 5 bases, with 7 bases spanning the gap. There are 13 residues in the CDR3. Germline lookup yields CDR1 LNHDA and CDR2 SQIVND (reference sequence). Written as DNA, the CDR3 is TGTGCCAGTAGTATTGCCGGTACCGGGGAGCTGTTTTTT. Residues: CASSIAGTGELFF.

This chain joins TRBV7-8 and TRBJ1-6; possibly TRBD1 for D (6 bases). V gave up 0 bases and J gave up 1 base, with 16 bases separating them. The CDR3 sequence is 19 residues long. The germline gives CDR1 SGHVS, CDR2 FQNEAQ. Written as DNA, the CDR3 is TGTGCCAGCAGCTTAGCGGTACAGGGCGTGTTGTCCTATAATTCACCCCTCCACTTT. It encodes CASSLAVQGVLSYNSPLHF.

The chain carries TRBV10-3 and TRBJ2-1, with D hard to call. V shed 4 bases and J shed 8 bases, with 9 bases lying between them. Germline V gene data show CDR1 as ENHRY and CDR2 as SYGVKD. This CDR3 spans 12 amino acids. CDR3 sequence (DNA): TGTGCCATCAGTGCGACCGGTGATGAGCAGTTCTTC. Translation gives CAISATGDEQFF.

The J gene is TRBJ2-7, the V gene TRBV15, with TRBD2 identical over 8 bases. Germline V lookup: CDR1 LNHNV, CDR2 YYDKDF (reference sequence). J lost 6 bases, V lost 7 bases, and 14 bases had no gene match. The CDR3 totals 15 residues. The DNA of the CDR3 is TGTGCCACCACAGATGAACGGGGACTAGAGGGCGAGCAGTACTTC. It encodes CATTDERGLEGEQYF.

The chain is built from TRBV28 and TRBJ2-1, with TRBD1 matching 7 bases. The V gene's germline CDR1 is MDHEN and CDR2 SYDVKM. The V gene end was trimmed by 7 bases and the J gene end by 0 bases; junction bases not matched to a gene: 6. The CDR3 totals 15 residues. For the CDR3, the DNA is TGTGCCAGCAAGACCCGGGACAGCTCCTACAATGAGCAGTTCTTC. Residues: CASKTRDSSYNEQFF. Full variable domain (rest looked up from reference TRBV28 and TRBJ2-1): DVKVTQSSRYLVKRTGEKVFLECVQDMDHENMFWYRQDPGLGLRLIYFSYDVKMKEKGDIPEGYSVSREKKERFSLILESASTNQTSMYLCASKTRDSSYNEQFFGPGTRLTVL.

The chain links TRBV4-3 to TRBJ2-1; possibly TRBD1 for D (6 bases). Trimming removed 0 bases from V and 8 bases from J, with 14 bases in between. Germline CDR1 is LGHNA and CDR2 is YSLEER. The CDR3 runs to 15 residues. CDR3 DNA sequence: TGCGCCAGCAGCCAAGATTACAGGGTGAGAGATGAGCAGTTCTTC. It codes for CASSQDYRVRDEQFF.

The chain links TRBV15 to TRBJ1-5; no firm D call. CDR3 size: 15 residues. The germline V gene has CDR1 LNHNV and CDR2 YYDKDF (reference sequence). V lost 0 bases, J lost 6 bases, and 12 bases lay in between. The CDR3 loop is CATSRDRANTQPQHF. The CDR3 DNA is TGTGCCACCAGCAGAGATAGAGCGAACACTCAGCCCCAGCATTTT.

V is TRBV28 and J is TRBJ2-7; a weak D match, TRBD2 (6 bases). Germline assignment: CDR1 MDHEN and CDR2 SYDVKM. The CDR3 covers 11 residues. Trimming removed 6 bases from V and 5 bases from J, with 8 bases in between. This chain's CDR3 is CASSWGDEQYF. DNA for the CDR3: TGTGCCAGCAGCTGGGGGGACGAGCAGTACTTC. The variable domain in full, with the rest retrieved from reference TRBV28 and TRBJ2-7, is DVKVTQSSRYLVKRTGEKVFLECVQDMDHENMFWYRQDPGLGLRLIYFSYDVKMKEKGDIPEGYSVSREKKERFSLILESASTNQTSMYLCASSWGDEQYFGPGTRLTVT.